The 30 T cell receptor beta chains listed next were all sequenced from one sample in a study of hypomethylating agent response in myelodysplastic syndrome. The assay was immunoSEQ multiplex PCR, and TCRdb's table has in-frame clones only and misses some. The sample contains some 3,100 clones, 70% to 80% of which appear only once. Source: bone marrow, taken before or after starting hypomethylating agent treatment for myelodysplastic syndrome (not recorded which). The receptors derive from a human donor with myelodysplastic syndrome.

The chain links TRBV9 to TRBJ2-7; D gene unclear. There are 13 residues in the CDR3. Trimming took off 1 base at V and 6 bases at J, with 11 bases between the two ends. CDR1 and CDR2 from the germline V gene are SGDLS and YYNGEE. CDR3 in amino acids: CASSVMLRGEQYF. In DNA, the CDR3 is TGTGCCAGCAGCGTAATGTTACGAGGCGAGCAGTACTTC.

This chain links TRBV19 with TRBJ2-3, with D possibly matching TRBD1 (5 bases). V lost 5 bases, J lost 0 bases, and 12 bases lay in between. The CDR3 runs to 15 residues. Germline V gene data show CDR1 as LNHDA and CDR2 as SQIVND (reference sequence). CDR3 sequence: CASSRTQGSTDTQYF. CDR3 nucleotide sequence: TGTGCCAGTAGTCGAACCCAGGGAAGCACAGATACGCAGTATTTT.

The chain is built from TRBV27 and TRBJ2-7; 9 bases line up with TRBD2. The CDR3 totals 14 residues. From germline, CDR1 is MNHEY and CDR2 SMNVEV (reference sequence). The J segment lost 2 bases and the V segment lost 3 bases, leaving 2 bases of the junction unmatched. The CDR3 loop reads CASSFAGGPYEQYF. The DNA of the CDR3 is TGTGCCAGCAGTTTCGCGGGGGGGCCCTACGAGCAGTACTTC.

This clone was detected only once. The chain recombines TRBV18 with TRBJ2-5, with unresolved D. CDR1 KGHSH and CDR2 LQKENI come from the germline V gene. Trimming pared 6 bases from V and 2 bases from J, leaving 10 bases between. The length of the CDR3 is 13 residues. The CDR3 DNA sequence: TGTGCCAGCTCGCTCGATATTCAAGAGACCCAGTACTTC. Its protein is CASSLDIQETQYF. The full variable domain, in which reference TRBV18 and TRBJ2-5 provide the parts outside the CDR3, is NAGVMQNPRHLVRRRGQEARLRCSPMKGHSHVYWYRQLPEEGLKFMVYLQKENIIDESGMPKERFSAEFPKEGPSILRIQQVVRGDSAAYFCASSLDIQETQYFGPGTRLLVL.

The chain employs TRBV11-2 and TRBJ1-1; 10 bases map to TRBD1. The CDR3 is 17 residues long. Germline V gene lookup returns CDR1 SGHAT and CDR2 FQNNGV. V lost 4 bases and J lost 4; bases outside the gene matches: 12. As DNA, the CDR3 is TGTGCCAGCAGCTCCCGGGGGGACAGGGGATCGAGCACTGAAGCTTTCTTT. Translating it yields CASSSRGDRGSSTEAFF.

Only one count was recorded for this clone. Written as DNA, the CDR3 is TGTGCCATCAGTGAGAGTGCCATACAGGCTGAAGCTTTCTTT. Protein sequence: CAISESAIQAEAFF. The chain combines TRBV10-3 with TRBJ1-1; a possible D gene is TRBD1 (5 bases). V was cut by 2 bases and J by 6 bases, with 13 bases left in between. Germline lookup yields CDR1 ENHRY and CDR2 SYGVKD. The CDR3 runs 14 residues.

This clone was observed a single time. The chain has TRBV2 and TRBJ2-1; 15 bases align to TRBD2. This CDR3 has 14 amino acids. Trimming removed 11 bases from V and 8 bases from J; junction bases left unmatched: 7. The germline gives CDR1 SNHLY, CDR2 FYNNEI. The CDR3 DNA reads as TGTGCCCGCCTTGGGACTAGCGGGGGGCATGAGCAGTTCTTC. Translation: CARLGTSGGHEQFF. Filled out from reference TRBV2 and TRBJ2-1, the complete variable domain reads EPEVTQTPSHQVTQMGQEVILRCVPISNHLYFYWYRQILGQKVEFLVSFYNNEISEKSEIFDDQFSVERPDGSNFTLKIRSTKLEDSAMYFCARLGTSGGHEQFFGPGTRLTVL.

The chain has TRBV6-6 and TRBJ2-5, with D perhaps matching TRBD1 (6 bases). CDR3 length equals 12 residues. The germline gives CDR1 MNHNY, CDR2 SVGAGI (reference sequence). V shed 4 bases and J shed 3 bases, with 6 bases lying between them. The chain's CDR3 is CASSSGEETQYF. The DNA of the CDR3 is TGTGCCAGCAGTTCAGGGGAAGAGACCCAGTACTTC.

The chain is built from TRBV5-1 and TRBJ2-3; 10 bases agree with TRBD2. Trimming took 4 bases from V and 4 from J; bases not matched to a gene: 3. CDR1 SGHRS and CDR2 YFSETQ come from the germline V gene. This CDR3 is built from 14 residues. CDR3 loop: CASSRGLAADTQYF. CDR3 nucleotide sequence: TGCGCCAGCAGCCGTGGACTAGCGGCAGATACGCAGTATTTT.

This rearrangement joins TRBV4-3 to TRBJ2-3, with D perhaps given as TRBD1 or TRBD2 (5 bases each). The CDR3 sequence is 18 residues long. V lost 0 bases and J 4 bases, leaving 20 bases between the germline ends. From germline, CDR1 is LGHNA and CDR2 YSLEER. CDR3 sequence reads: CASSQDGARLSGSDTQYF. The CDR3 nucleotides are TGCGCCAGCAGCCAAGATGGGGCTAGACTGAGCGGTTCAGATACGCAGTATTTT.

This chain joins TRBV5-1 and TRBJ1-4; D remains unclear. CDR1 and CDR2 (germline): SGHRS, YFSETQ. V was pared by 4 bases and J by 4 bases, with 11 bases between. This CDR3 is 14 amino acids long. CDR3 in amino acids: CASSMARSNEKLFF. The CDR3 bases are TGCGCCAGCAGCATGGCACGTAGTAATGAAAAACTGTTTTTT.

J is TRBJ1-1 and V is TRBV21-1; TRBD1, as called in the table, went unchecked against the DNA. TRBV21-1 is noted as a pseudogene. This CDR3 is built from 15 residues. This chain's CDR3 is CASSIRQGERTEAFF. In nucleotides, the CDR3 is TGTGCCAGCAGCATAAGACAGGGGGAAAGGACTGAAGCTTTCTTT.

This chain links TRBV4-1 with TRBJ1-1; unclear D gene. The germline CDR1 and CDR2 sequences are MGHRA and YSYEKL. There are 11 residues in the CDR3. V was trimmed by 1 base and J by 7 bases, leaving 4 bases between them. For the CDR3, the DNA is TGCGCCAGCAGCCAAGGGAGTGAAGCTTTCTTT. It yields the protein CASSQGSEAFF.

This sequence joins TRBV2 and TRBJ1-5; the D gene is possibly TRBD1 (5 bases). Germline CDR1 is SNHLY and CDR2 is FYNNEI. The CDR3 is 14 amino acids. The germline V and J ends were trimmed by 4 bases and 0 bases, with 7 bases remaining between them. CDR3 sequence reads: CASSGGGSNQPQHF. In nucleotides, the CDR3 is TGTGCCAGCAGTGGGGGGGGTAGCAATCAGCCCCAGCATTTT.

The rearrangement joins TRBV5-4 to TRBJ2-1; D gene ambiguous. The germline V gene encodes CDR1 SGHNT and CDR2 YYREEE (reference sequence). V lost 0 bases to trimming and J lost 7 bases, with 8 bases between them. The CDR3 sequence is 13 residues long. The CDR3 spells CASSLVDPNEQFF. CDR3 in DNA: TGTGCCAGCAGCTTGGTGGACCCTAATGAGCAGTTCTTC. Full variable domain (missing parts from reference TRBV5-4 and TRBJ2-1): ETGVTQSPTHLIKTRGQQVTLRCSSQSGHNTVSWYQQALGQGPQFIFQYYREEENGRGNFPPRFSGLQFPNYSSELNVNALELDDSALYLCASSLVDPNEQFFGPGTRLTVL.

The CDR3 coding sequence is TGTGCCAGCAGTCGCATCGGGGGAGGCTTGAATCAGCAGTTCTTC. Translating it yields CASSRIGGGLNQQFF. This chain links TRBV6-5 with TRBJ2-1, with TRBD2 as a possible D gene (6 bases). Trimming stripped 5 bases from V and 11 bases from J, with 22 bases between. Germline-derived CDR1 and CDR2 are MNHEY and SVGAGI. CDR3 length: 15 amino acids.

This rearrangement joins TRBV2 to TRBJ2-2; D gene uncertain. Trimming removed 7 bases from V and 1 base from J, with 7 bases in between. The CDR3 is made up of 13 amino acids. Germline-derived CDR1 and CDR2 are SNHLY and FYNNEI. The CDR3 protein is CASMRQNTGELFF. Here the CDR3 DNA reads TGTGCCAGCATGCGACAGAACACCGGGGAGCTGTTTTTT.

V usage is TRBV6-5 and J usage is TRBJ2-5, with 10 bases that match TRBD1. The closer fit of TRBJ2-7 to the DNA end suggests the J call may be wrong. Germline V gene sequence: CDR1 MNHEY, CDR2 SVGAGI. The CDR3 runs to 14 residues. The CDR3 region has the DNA TGTGCCAGCAGTATCGGACAGGGGGCCTACGAGCAGTACTTC. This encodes CASSIGQGAYEQYF.

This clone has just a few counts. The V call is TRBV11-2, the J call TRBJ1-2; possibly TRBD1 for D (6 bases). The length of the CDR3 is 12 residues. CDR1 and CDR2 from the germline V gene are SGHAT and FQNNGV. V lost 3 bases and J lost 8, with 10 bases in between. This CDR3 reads CASSFPGAGYTF. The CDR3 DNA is TGTGCCAGCAGCTTTCCAGGGGCCGGCTACACCTTC.

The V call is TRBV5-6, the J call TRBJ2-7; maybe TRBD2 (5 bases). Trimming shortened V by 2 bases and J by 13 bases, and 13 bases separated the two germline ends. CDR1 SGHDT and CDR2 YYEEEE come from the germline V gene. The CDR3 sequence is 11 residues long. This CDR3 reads CASSLGGDLYF. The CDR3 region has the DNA TGTGCCAGCAGCTTAGGAGGAGACCTATACTTC.

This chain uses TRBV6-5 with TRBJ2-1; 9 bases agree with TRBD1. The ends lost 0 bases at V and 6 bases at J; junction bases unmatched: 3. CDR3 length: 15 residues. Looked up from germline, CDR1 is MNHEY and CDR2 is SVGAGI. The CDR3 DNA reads TGTGCCAGCAGTTACTCGGGGGACAGGGCCAATGAGCAGTTCTTC. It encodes CASSYSGDRANEQFF.

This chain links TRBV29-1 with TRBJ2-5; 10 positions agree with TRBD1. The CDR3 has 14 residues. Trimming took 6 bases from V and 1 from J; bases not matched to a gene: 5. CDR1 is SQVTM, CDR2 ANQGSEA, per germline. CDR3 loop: CSVPGQGPQETQYF. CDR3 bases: TGCAGCGTACCGGGACAGGGGCCCCAAGAGACCCAGTACTTC.

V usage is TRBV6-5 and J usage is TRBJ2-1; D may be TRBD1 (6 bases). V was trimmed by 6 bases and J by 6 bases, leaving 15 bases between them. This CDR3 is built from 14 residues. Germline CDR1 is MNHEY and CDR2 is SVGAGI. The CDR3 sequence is CASSRDPGANEQFF. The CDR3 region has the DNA TGTGCCAGCAGCCGTGATCCAGGGGCCAATGAGCAGTTCTTC.

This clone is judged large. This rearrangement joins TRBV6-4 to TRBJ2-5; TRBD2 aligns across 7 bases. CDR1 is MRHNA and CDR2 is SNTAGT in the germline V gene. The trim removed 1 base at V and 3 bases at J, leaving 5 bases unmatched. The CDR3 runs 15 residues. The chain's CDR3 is CASSDFIAGEETQYF. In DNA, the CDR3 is TGTGCCAGCAGTGACTTTATAGCGGGTGAAGAGACCCAGTACTTC.

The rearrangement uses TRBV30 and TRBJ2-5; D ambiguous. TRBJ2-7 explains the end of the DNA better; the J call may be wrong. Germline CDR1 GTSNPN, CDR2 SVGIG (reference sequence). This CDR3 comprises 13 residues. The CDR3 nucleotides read TGTGCCTGGACCCGGGTAGGCTCCTACGAGCAGTACTTC. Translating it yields CAWTRVGSYEQYF.

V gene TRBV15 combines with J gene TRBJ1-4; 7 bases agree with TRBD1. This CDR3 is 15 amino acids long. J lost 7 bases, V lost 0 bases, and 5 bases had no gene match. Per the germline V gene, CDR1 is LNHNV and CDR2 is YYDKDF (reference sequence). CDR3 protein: CATSRDRAGGEKLFF. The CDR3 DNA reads TGTGCCACCAGCAGAGATAGGGCAGGGGGTGAAAAACTGTTTTTT.

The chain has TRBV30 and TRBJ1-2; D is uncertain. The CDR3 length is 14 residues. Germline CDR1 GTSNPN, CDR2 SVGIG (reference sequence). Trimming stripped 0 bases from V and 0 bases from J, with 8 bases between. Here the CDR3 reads CAWSVSGANYGYTF. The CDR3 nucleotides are TGTGCCTGGAGTGTTTCCGGAGCTAACTATGGCTACACCTTC. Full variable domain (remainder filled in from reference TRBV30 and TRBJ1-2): SQTIHQWPATLVQPVGSPLSLECTVEGTSNPNLYWYRQAAGRGLQLLFYSVGIGQISSEVPQNLSASRPQDRQFILSSKKLLLSDSGFYLCAWSVSGANYGYTFGSGTRLTVV.

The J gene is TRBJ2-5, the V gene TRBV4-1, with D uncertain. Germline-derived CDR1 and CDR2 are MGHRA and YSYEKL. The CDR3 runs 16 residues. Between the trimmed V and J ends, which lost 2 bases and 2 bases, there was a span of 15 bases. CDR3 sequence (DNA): TGCGCCAGCAGCCAACGACCCGCTAGGTTACAAGAGACCCAGTACTTC. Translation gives CASSQRPARLQETQYF.

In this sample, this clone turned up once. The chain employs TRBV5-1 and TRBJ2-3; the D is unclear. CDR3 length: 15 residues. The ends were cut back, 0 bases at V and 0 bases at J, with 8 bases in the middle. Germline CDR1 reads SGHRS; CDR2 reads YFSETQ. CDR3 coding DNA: TGCGCCAGCAGCTTGGGCCAGTTAAGCACAGATACGCAGTATTTT. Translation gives CASSLGQLSTDTQYF.

The CDR3 sequence is CASSLDTDRPQYF. CDR3 nucleotides: TGTGCCAGCAGCTTAGATACCGACAGGCCCCAGTACTTC. The V gene is TRBV7-2, the J gene TRBJ2-5; D might be TRBD1 (6 bases). This CDR3 contains 13 residues. The V end was cut by 1 base, the J end by 9 bases, with 12 bases between. Germline CDR1 is SGHTA and CDR2 is FQGNSA.